Reported below is one TCR beta chain. This clone may be a read error of a much larger clone one base away. After constant-region reverse-primer amplification, full-length variable regions underwent semi-nested PCR with Nested Universal Primer A. From the 5' RACE reads, TCRdb called clonotypes with MiXCR, one entry per CDR3 protein. The data show about 54,000 distinct CDR3 sequences, 17% seen once. Input material: naive CD4+ T cells sorted from blood. Subset described: naive CD4+ T cells, CD4+CD45RA+CD25-. The receptor was derived from a female donor with breast cancer.

CDR3 in DNA: TGTGCCACCAGCGGAGATTTCCAGGATGGCTACACCTTC. It yields the protein CATSGDFQDGYTF. This chain connects TRBV15 to TRBJ1-2; no reliable D call. The CDR3 length is 13 residues. Germline values: CDR1 LNHNV, CDR2 YYDKDF (reference sequence).